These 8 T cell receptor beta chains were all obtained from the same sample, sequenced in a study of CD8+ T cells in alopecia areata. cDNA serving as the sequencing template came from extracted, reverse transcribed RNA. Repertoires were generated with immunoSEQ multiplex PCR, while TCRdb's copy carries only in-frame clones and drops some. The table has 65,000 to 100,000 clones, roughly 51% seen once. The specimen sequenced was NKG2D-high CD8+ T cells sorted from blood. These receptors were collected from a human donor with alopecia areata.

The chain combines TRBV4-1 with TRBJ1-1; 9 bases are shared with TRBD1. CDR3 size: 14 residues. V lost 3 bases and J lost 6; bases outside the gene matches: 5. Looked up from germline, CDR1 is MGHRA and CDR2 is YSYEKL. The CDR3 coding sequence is TGCGCCAGCAGCCAGGTTACAGGGGGCCCTGAAGCTTTCTTT. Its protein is CASSQVTGGPEAFF.

Here the CDR3 reads CASSSGTGEETQYF. CDR3 nucleotide sequence: TGTGCCAGCAGCTCAGGGACAGGGGAGGAGACCCAGTACTTC. This chain joins TRBV7-9 and TRBJ2-5; 10 nucleotides align to TRBD1. The CDR3 runs 14 residues. Germline-derived CDR1 and CDR2 are SEHNR and FQNEAQ (reference sequence). V shed 4 bases and J 5 bases; nucleotides not matched to a gene: 4.

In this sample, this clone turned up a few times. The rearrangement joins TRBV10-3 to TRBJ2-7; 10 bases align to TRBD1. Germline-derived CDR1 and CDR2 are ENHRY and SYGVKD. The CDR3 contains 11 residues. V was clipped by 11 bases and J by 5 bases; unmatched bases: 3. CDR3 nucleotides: TGTGCCTCCGGACAGGGGGACGAGCAGTACTTC. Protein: CASGQGDEQYF.

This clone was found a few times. CDR3 loop: CSVSQGARNTEAFF. In DNA, the CDR3 is TGCAGCGTTTCTCAGGGGGCGCGGAACACTGAAGCTTTCTTT. This chain connects TRBV29-1 to TRBJ1-1, with TRBD1 identical over 8 bases. This CDR3 is 14 amino acids long. The junction had 6 bases not matched to a gene; V was cut back by 5 bases and J by 1 base. In germline, CDR1 is SQVTM, CDR2 ANQGSEA.

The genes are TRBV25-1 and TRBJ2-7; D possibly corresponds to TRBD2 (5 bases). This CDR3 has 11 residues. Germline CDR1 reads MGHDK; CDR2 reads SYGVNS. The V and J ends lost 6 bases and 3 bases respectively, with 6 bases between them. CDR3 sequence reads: CASSGLYEQYF. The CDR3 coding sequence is TGTGCCAGCAGCGGACTCTACGAGCAGTACTTC.

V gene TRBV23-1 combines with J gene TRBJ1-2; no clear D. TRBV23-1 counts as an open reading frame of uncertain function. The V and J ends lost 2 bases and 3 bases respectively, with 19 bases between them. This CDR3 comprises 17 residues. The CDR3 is CASSQPGSGVVHYGYTF. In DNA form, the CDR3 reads TGCGCCAGCAGTCAACCTGGTTCCGGGGTGGTACACTATGGCTACACCTTC.

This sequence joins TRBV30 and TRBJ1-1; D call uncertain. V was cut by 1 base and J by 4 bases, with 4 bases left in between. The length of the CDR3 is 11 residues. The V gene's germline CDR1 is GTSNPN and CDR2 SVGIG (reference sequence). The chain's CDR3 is CAWSARTEAFF. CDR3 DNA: TGTGCCTGGAGTGCCCGCACTGAAGCTTTCTTT.

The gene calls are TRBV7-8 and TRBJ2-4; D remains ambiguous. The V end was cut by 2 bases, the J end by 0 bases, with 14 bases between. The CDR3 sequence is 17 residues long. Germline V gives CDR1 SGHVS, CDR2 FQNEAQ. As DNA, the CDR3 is TGTGCCAGCAGCTTAAGGGCGCATCGACTAGCCAAAAACATTCAGTACTTC. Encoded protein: CASSLRAHRLAKNIQYF.